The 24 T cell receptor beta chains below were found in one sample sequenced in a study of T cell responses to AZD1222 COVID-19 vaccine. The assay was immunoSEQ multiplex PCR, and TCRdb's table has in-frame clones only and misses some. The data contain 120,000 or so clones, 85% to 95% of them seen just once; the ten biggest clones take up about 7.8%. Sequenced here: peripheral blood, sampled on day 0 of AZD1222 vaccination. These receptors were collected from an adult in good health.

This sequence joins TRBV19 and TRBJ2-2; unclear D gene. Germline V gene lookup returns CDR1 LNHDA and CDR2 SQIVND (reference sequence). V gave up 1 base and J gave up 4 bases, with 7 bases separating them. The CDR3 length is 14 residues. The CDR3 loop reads CASSIGGITGELFF. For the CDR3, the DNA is TGTGCCAGTAGTATAGGAGGAATCACCGGGGAGCTGTTTTTT.

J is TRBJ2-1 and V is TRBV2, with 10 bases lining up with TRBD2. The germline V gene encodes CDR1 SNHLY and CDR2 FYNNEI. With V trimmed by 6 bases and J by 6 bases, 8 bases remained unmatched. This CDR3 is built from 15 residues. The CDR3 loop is CASRPGTSDANEQFF. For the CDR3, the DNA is TGTGCCAGCAGACCCGGGACTAGCGATGCCAATGAGCAGTTCTTC. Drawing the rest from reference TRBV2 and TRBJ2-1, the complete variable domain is EPEVTQTPSHQVTQMGQEVILRCVPISNHLYFYWYRQILGQKVEFLVSFYNNEISEKSEIFDDQFSVERPDGSNFTLKIRSTKLEDSAMYFCASRPGTSDANEQFFGPGTRLTVL.

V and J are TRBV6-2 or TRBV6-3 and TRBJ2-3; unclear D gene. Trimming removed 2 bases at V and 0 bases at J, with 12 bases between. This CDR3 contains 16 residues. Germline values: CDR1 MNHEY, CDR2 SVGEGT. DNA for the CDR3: TGTGCCAGCAGTTACGGGGTTAGCCTGAGCACAGATACGCAGTATTTT. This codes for CASSYGVSLSTDTQYF.

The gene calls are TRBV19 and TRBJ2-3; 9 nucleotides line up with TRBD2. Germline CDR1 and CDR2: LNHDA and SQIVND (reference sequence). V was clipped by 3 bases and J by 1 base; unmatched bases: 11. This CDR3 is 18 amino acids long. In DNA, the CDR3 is TGTGCCAGTAGTATTTTTTCCCGCGGGGGGGCTGGCACAGATACGCAGTATTTT. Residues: CASSIFSRGGAGTDTQYF. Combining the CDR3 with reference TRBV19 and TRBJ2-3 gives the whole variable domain DGGITQSPKYLFRKEGQNVTLSCEQNLNHDAMYWYRQDPGQGLRLIYYSQIVNDFQKGDIAEGYSVSREKKESFPLTVTSAQKNPTAFYLCASSIFSRGGAGTDTQYFGPGTRLTVL.

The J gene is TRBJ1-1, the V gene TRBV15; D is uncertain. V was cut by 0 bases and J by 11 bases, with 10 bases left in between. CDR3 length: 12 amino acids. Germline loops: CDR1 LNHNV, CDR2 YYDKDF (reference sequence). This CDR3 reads CATSRDQSAAFF. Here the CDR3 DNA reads TGTGCCACCAGCAGAGATCAGAGCGCGGCTTTCTTT.

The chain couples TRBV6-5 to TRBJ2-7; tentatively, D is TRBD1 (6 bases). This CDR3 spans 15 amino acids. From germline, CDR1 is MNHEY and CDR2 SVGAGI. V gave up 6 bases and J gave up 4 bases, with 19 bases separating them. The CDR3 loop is CASRTDPDRPYEQYF. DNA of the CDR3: TGTGCCAGCAGGACGGATCCAGACAGGCCTTACGAGCAGTACTTC.

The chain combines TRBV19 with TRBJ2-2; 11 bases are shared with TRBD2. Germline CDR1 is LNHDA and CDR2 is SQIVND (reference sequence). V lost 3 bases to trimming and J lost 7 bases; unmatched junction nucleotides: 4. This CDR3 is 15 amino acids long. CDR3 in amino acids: CASSIATSGGGELFF. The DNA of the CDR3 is TGTGCCAGTAGTATTGCTACTAGCGGGGGCGGGGAGCTGTTTTTT.

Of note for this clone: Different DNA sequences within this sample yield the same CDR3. CDR3 region: CASSLGQGADTQYF. CDR3 bases: TGCGCCAGCAGCCTTGGACAGGGGGCAGATACGCAGTATTTT. This chain uses TRBV5-1 with TRBJ2-3; 10 bases line up with TRBD1. Germline-derived CDR1 and CDR2 are SGHRS and YFSETQ. CDR3 length equals 14 residues. After removal of 4 bases from V and 4 bases from J, the junction contained 3 bases not matched to a gene.

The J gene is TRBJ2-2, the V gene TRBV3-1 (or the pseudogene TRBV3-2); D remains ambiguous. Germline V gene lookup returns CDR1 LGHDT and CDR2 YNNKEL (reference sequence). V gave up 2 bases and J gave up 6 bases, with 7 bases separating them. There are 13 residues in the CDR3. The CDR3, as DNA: TGTGCCAGCAGCCAAAGCGAGGCCGGGGAGCTGTTTTTT. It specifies CASSQSEAGELFF.

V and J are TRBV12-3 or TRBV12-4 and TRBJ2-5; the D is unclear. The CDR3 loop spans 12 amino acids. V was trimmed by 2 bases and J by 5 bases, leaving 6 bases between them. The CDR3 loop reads CASSLSLETQYF. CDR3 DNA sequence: TGTGCCAGCAGTTTATCTTTGGAGACCCAGTACTTC.

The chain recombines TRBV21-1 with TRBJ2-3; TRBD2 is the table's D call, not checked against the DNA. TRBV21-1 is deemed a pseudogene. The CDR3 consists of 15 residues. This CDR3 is CASSNWRGGWDTQYF. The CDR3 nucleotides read TGTGCCAGCAGCAATTGGCGGGGGGGCTGGGATACGCAGTATTTT.

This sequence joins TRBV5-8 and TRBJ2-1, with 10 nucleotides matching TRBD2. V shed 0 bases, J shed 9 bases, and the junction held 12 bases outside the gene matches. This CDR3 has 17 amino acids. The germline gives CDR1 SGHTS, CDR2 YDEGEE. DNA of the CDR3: TGTGCCAGCAGCTTGGCCTGGAAGCGGGGGGGCGGTTTTGAGCAGTTCTTC. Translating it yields CASSLAWKRGGGFEQFF. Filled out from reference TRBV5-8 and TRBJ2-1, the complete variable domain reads EAGVTQSPTHLIKTRGQQATLRCSPISGHTSVYWYQQALGLGLQFLLWYDEGEERNRGNFPPRFSGRQFPNYSSELNVNALELEDSALYLCASSLAWKRGGGFEQFFGPGTRLTVL.

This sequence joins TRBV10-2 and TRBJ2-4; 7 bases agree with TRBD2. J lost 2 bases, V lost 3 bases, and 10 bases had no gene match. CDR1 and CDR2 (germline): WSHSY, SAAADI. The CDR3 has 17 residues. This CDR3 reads CASSEFSGRGSKNIQYF. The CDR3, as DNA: TGCGCCAGCAGTGAATTTTCAGGGCGGGGGTCCAAAAACATTCAGTACTTC.

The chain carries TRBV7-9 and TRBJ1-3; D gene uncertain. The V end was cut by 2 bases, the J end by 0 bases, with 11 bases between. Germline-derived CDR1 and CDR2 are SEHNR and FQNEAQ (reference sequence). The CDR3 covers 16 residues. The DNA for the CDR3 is TGTGCCAGCAGCTTAACGGTACCCTTCTCTGGAAACACCATATATTTT. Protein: CASSLTVPFSGNTIYF.

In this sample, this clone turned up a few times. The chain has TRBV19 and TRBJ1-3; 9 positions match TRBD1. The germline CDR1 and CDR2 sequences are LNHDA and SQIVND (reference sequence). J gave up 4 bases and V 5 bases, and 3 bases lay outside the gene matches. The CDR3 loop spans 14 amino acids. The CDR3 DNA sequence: TGTGCCAGTAGTGGGACAGGGACAGGAAACACCATATATTTT. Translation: CASSGTGTGNTIYF. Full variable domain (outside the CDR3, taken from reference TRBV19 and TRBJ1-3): DGGITQSPKYLFRKEGQNVTLSCEQNLNHDAMYWYRQDPGQGLRLIYYSQIVNDFQKGDIAEGYSVSREKKESFPLTVTSAQKNPTAFYLCASSGTGTGNTIYFGEGSWLTVV.

The CDR3 region has the DNA TGTGCCAGCAGCCCGGGGGGCAGCCAAGAGACCCAGTACTTC. Translated, it gives CASSPGGSQETQYF. The V call is TRBV9, the J call TRBJ2-5, with a possible D match to TRBD2 (7 bases). Germline-derived CDR1 and CDR2 are SGDLS and YYNGEE. The length of the CDR3 is 14 residues. V was shortened by 4 bases and J by 1 base, with 11 bases between the two germline ends.

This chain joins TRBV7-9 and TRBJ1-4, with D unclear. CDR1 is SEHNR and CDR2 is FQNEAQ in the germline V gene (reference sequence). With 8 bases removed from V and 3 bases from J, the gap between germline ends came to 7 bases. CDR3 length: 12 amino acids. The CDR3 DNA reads TGTGCCAGCCGTCTGGCTAATGAAAAACTGTTTTTT. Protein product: CASRLANEKLFF.

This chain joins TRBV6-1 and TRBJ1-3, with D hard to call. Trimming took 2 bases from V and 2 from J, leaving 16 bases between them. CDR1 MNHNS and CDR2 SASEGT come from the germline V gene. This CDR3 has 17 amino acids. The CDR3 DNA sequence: TGTGCCAGCAGTGAATCGGGCGGAGCAATCACTGGAAACACCATATATTTT. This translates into CASSESGGAITGNTIYF.

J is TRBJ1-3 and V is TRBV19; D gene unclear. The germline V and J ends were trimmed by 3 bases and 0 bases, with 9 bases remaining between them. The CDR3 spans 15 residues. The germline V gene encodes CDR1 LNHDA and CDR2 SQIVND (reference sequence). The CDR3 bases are TGTGCCAGTAGTATTCTGGGTGGCTCTGGAAACACCATATATTTT. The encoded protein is CASSILGGSGNTIYF.

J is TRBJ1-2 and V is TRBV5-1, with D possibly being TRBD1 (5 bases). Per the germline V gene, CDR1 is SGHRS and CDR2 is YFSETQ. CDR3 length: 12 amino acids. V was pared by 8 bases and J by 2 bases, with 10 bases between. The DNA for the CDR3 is TGCGCCAGACCAGACAGAAACTATGGCTACACCTTC. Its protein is CARPDRNYGYTF.

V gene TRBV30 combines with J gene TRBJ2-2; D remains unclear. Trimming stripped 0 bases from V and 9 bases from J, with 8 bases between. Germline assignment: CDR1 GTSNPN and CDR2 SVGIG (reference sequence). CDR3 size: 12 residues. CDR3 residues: CAWSVNSRELFF. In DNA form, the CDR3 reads TGTGCCTGGAGTGTAAACAGCCGGGAGCTGTTTTTT.

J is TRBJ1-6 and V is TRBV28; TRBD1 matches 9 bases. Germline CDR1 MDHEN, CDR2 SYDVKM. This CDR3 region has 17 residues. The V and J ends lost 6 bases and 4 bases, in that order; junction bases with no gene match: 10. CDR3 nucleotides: TGTGCCAGCAGCGCTACCAGCGGGACAGGGTATAATTCACCCCTCCACTTT. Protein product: CASSATSGTGYNSPLHF.

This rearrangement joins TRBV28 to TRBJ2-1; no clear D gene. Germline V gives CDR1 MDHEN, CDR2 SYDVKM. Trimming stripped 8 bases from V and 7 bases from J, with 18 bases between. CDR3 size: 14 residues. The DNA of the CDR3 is TGTGCCAGCTCGGAGTCGATGAGGATAAATGAGCAGTTCTTC. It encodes CASSESMRINEQFF.

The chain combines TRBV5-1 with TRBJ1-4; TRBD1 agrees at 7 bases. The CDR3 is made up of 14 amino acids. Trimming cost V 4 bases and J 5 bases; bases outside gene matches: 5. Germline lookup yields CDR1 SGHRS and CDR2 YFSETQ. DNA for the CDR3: TGCGCCAGCAGCGCGCGGGACAGAAATGAAAAACTGTTTTTT. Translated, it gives CASSARDRNEKLFF. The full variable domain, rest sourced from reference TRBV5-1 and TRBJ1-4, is KAGVTQTPRYLIKTRGQQVTLSCSPISGHRSVSWYQQTPGQGLQFLFEYFSETQRNKGNFPGRFSGRQFSNSRSEMNVSTLELGDSALYLCASSARDRNEKLFFGSGTQLSVL.